This record concerns one T cell receptor (beta chain) sequence. Its antigen has not been determined. Per-base quality was not reported, and no clone a single base away is much larger than it. The data originate from a study of blood T cells in healthy people across ages (dated by TCRdb to between 2014 and 2017). With regard to the full study: Template switching captured roughly one uniquely barcoded TCR beta cDNA molecule per two T cells in model experiments. For two donors (one aged 18 to 29 and one aged 80 or older), the study analyzed two additional independent replicas of 1 million unique cDNA reads from the same blood draw. The donors were split into four age groups: young (average around 15 years), middle-aged (over 35), aged (62) and long-lived (under 85). Using deep sequencing normalized with unique cDNA molecular identifiers, the study measured how TCR beta repertoire diversity changes with age. To avoid experimental bias, donors of different ages were spread randomly across the sequencing lanes.

The donors were about 40 Caucasian individuals from Russia, aged 6 to 90 years, who were systemically healthy. Each donor gave 9 to 10 milliliters of peripheral blood, collected into EDTA-treated Vacutainer tubes. PBMCs were isolated by Ficoll-Paque density-gradient centrifugation, with at least 6.5 million obtained per sample. Total RNA, at least 6 micrograms per sample, was extracted from PBMCs with Trizol reagent. The percentages of naive CD45RAhigh/CD27high T cells were determined by flow cytometry on a PBMC aliquot from every donor. The library was produced with 5' RACE. A second roughly 6 to 12 cycle PCR used a sample-barcoded 5' primer and a J-beta primer mix. Each TCR beta cDNA molecule received a unique molecular identifier from a template-switch 5' adaptor carrying 12 random nucleotides. Each sample yielded at least 3 million CDR3-containing paired-end reads. The Mint cDNA synthesis kit, primed by a TRBC-specific oligonucleotide, was used to synthesize first-strand cDNA from all RNA. All cDNA was treated with uracil-DNA glycosylase and then went through a first 18-cycle PCR with the universal primers M1SS and BC2_uni_R. In the paper's pipeline: For normalization, 1 million high-quality reads were randomly selected from each sample, with every read carrying a distinct molecular identifier. Reads with shared molecular identifiers were discarded instead of being binned into consensus sequences. MiTCR, run with a Q25 quality threshold and the strictest error-elimination algorithm, handled CDR3 identification, clonotype clustering and error correction. A nonparametric unseen species model with Euler transformation was used to estimate a lower bound on total TCR beta diversity. TCRdb reworked the public reads: Q25 trimming with fastp, MiXCR clone assembly, productive beta chains retained. For every CDR3 protein sequence, its rows merge into one entry that carries the most common genes and DNA. TCRdb assigned the V and J calls; the authors' analysis was not used. Here the sample has around 1,900,000 distinct CDR3 sequences; more than 35% occur a single time. Jointly, the top ten make up approximately 22% of the sample.

The germline V gene specifies MNHEY as CDR1 and SVGEGT as CDR2. V is reduced by 6 bases and J by 3 bases, leaving a spacing of 15 bases between them. Including cysteine and phenylalanine, the CDR3 has 15 amino acids. The sequence is cut down to CDR3 DNA, 45 bases in frame from base 1. What the study reported, not specific to this receptor: Estimates of total diversity from one million sequenced T cells were regarded as lower bounds and underestimates. Because the CMV infection status of the donors was unknown, age-related changes in expanded clonotypes may potentially have been confounded. A strong correlation was found between observed TCR beta diversity and the percentage of naive T cells measured by flow cytometry. Compared with the aged group, the long-lived group had more naive CD4+ T cells, fewer expanded clones and increased TCR diversity, suggesting age selection. Because profiling used bulk unsorted PBMCs, naive and antigen-experienced compartments could not be compared conclusively. As age increased, observed TCR beta diversity per million T cells dropped in a roughly linear way, and a significant reduction was already evident by age roughly 40.

This chain joins TRBV6-2 or TRBV6-3 to TRBJ2-1, with TRBD2 tentatively as D gene (6 bases match). What was sequenced was blood. The clonotype comes from a human donor in good health. The CDR3 reads as follows: CASSPGTFDYNEQFF. The DNA sequence reads TGTGCCAGCAGCCCCGGGACTTTCGACTACAATGAGCAGTTCTTC.